The clone carrying this T cell receptor beta chain has just a few counts. CDR1 is MNHEY and CDR2 is SVGAGI in the germline V gene. Deletions cut 0 bases from V and 4 bases from J, with 10 bases between. This CDR3 region has 16 residues. The data originate from a study of blood T cell repertoires in COVID-19. Study details: Samples taken during acute and convalescent COVID-19 were collected in the United States, Italy and Spain.

The authors' processing: The authors estimated nucleated cell counts from reference gene primer amplification. Libraries were prepared by immunoSEQ multiplex PCR; TCRdb keeps only in-frame clonotypes and omits some of them. The DNA gave D and trimming, while V, J and clone size come from that table. The repertoire holds 150,000 to 200,000 clones, 80% to 90% seen once, with 11% in the top ten. The V gene is TRBV6-5, the J gene TRBJ1-6; possibly TRBD1 for D (5 bases). The receptor was isolated from a human donor with active or convalescent COVID-19. The donor label of this sample is uncertain. Specimen: peripheral blood. The CDR3 DNA reads as TGTGCCAGCAGTTACTCTACAGGCCTTTATAATTCACCCCTCCACTTT. This codes for CASSYSTGLYNSPLHF.